These 23 T cell receptor beta chains were all obtained from the same sample, sequenced in a study of blood T cell repertoires in COVID-19. The protocol was immunoSEQ multiplex PCR, while the TCRdb copy is restricted to in-frame clones and leaves out a portion. Among 30,000 to 35,000 clones listed, about nine tenths were seen once. Sequenced sample: peripheral blood. The receptors derive from a human donor with active COVID-19. The donor label of this sample is uncertain.

The rearrangement joins TRBV5-6 to TRBJ2-7, with a possible D match to TRBD1 (5 bases). This CDR3 has 15 amino acids. The germline V gene has CDR1 SGHDT and CDR2 YYEEEE. The ends were cut back, 3 bases at V and 0 bases at J, with 13 bases in the middle. The CDR3 sequence is CASSSTVRGSYEQYF. The CDR3 DNA is TGTGCCAGCAGCTCGACGGTAAGGGGCTCCTACGAGCAGTACTTC.

The chain couples TRBV7-3 to TRBJ2-6, with 8 bases fitting TRBD1. Germline-derived CDR1 and CDR2 are SGHTA and FQGTGA. The CDR3 spans 17 residues. V was pared by 2 bases and J by 4 bases, with 7 bases of the junction left unmatched. In DNA, the CDR3 is TGTGCCAGCAGCTTAGGTCAGGGGGCAACGGGGGCCAACGTCCTGACTTTC. Translation gives CASSLGQGATGANVLTF.

This chain joins TRBV18 and TRBJ2-3, with 7 nucleotides matching TRBD2. The CDR3 length is 14 residues. Per germline, CDR1 KGHSH and CDR2 LQKENI. The ends lost 3 bases at V and 3 bases at J; junction bases unmatched: 3. The CDR3 region is CASSPPGGTDTQYF. CDR3 nucleotide sequence: TGTGCCAGCTCACCCCCGGGAGGAACAGATACGCAGTATTTT.

This clone appeared once. The gene calls are TRBV5-1 and TRBJ2-3, with TRBD2 identical over 14 bases. The germline gives CDR1 SGHRS, CDR2 YFSETQ. J gave up 5 bases and V 3 bases, and 17 bases lay outside the gene matches. CDR3 length equals 20 residues. CDR3 amino acids: CASSSVPTGTSGGLLDTQYF. The CDR3, as DNA: TGCGCCAGCAGCTCGGTTCCTACAGGGACTAGCGGGGGTCTCTTAGATACGCAGTATTTT.

Written as DNA, the CDR3 is TGTGCCAGCAGCATCGTGGACACTTATCAGCCCCAGCATTTT. Protein product: CASSIVDTYQPQHF. V and J are TRBV5-5 and TRBJ1-5, with D maybe TRBD1 (5 bases). Between the trimmed V and J ends, which lost 4 bases and 5 bases, there was a span of 13 bases. The germline gives CDR1 SGHKS, CDR2 YYEKEE (reference sequence). The CDR3 spans 14 residues.

The chain couples TRBV4-1 to TRBJ2-2, with 7 positions matching TRBD1. V dropped 4 bases and J dropped 0; count of bases not matched to a gene: 8. The CDR3 covers 17 residues. Germline loops: CDR1 MGHRA, CDR2 YSYEKL. The CDR3 here is CASSPRAGTANTGELFF. The CDR3 nucleotides are TGCGCCAGCAGCCCGCGAGCTGGGACAGCGAACACCGGGGAGCTGTTTTTT.

The chain uses TRBV24-1 and TRBJ2-1, with 9 nucleotides matching TRBD2. The CDR3 has 16 residues. Trimming cost V 2 bases and J 5 bases; bases outside gene matches: 6. The V gene's germline CDR1 is KGHDR and CDR2 SFDVKD. Here the CDR3 DNA reads TGTGCCACCAGTGATTCGACCGCGGGAGGGAACAATGAGCAGTTCTTC. It yields the protein CATSDSTAGGNNEQFF.

The chain recombines TRBV6-6 with TRBJ2-1; no firm D call. This CDR3 comprises 15 residues. The germline V and J ends were trimmed by 10 bases and 6 bases, with 22 bases remaining between them. Per the germline V gene, CDR1 is MNHNY and CDR2 is SVGAGI (reference sequence). In DNA form, the CDR3 reads TGTGCCACCAGCCCGCGGCCCCCGGGTGGCAATGAGCAGTTCTTC. Translating it yields CATSPRPPGGNEQFF.

V is TRBV7-3 and J is TRBJ1-1; 9 positions match TRBD1. CDR3 length equals 18 residues. Germline values: CDR1 SGHTA, CDR2 FQGTGA. The V segment lost 1 base and the J segment 0 bases; nucleotides outside the gene matches: 9. The CDR3 DNA reads as TGTGCCAGCAGCTTAAGCACAGGGGGCCTGGGAATGAACACTGAAGCTTTCTTT. The encoded protein is CASSLSTGGLGMNTEAFF. Supplemented by reference TRBV7-3 and TRBJ1-1, the full variable domain reads GAGVSQTPSNKVTEKGKYVELRCDPISGHTALYWYRQSLGQGPEFLIYFQGTGAADDSGLPNDRFFAVRPEGSVSTLKIQRTERGDSAVYLCASSLSTGGLGMNTEAFFGQGTRLTVV.

Worth noting for this clone: One end of the junction varies from germline; a read error may be responsible. This chain joins TRBV5-6 and TRBJ1-4, with no clear D. The CDR3 consists of 12 residues. The germline V gene encodes CDR1 SGHDT and CDR2 YYEEEE. CDR3 protein: CASSSSLGQEAF. Here the CDR3 DNA reads TGTGCCAGCAGCTCATCCCTCGGGCAGGAGGCGTTT.

The gene calls are TRBV2 and TRBJ1-2, with D maybe TRBD1 (6 bases). CDR3 length equals 13 residues. Germline V lookup: CDR1 SNHLY, CDR2 FYNNEI. Trimming stripped 2 bases from V and 4 bases from J, with 8 bases between. DNA of the CDR3: TGTGCCAGCAGTGAAACAGGGAGCTATGGCTACACCTTC. Its protein product is CASSETGSYGYTF.

The chain employs TRBV7-2 and TRBJ1-1, with no clear D. Germline V gives CDR1 SGHTA, CDR2 FQGNSA. Trimming pared 6 bases from V and 8 bases from J, leaving 10 bases between. The CDR3 extends over 11 amino acids. The CDR3 here is CASRILGEAFF. The CDR3, as DNA: TGTGCCAGCAGAATTCTGGGCGAAGCTTTCTTT.

The chain carries TRBV3-1 (or the pseudogene TRBV3-2) and TRBJ1-1; TRBD1 might be the D (5 bases). The V and J ends lost 0 bases and 0 bases respectively, with 17 bases between them. The CDR3 runs to 18 residues. CDR1 and CDR2 (germline): LGHDT, YNNKEL (reference sequence). CDR3 sequence reads: CASSQDIIRGGLNTEAFF. The CDR3 nucleotides are TGTGCCAGCAGCCAAGATATAATTCGCGGGGGATTGAACACTGAAGCTTTCTTT.

The CDR3 spells CASSYGRTAVPEAFF. CDR3 coding DNA: TGTGCCAGCAGCTATGGACGGACAGCAGTTCCTGAAGCTTTCTTT. The chain recombines TRBV9 with TRBJ1-1, with a possible D match to TRBD1 (6 bases). V was pared by 4 bases and J by 6 bases, with 19 bases between. Germline CDR1 and CDR2: SGDLS and YYNGEE. The CDR3 has 15 residues.

The J gene is TRBJ1-5, the V gene TRBV28; perhaps TRBD1 as D (6 bases). The CDR3 has 16 amino acids. Germline assignment: CDR1 MDHEN and CDR2 SYDVKM. The V end was cut by 6 bases, the J end by 1 base, with 16 bases between. The CDR3 nucleotides read TGTGCCAGCAGGATCGGAGACAGGACGAGCAATCAGCCCCAGCATTTT. Its protein product is CASRIGDRTSNQPQHF.

The chain recombines TRBV4-3 with TRBJ2-1, with D tentatively TRBD2 (5 bases). The germline V and J ends were trimmed by 0 bases and 3 bases, with 9 bases remaining between them. CDR3 length: 15 amino acids. The germline V gene encodes CDR1 LGHNA and CDR2 YSLEER. The CDR3 DNA reads as TGCGCCAGCAGCCAAGACGGGAACCGCTACAATGAGCAGTTCTTC. Translation gives CASSQDGNRYNEQFF.

V and J are TRBV7-6 and TRBJ1-4, with D uncertain. In germline, CDR1 is SGHVS, CDR2 FNYEAQ. The CDR3 has 15 residues. Deletions cut 1 base from V and 7 bases from J, with 13 bases between. CDR3 amino acids: CASSLDGGYGEKLFF. The CDR3 nucleotides are TGTGCCAGCAGCTTAGATGGCGGGTACGGTGAAAAACTGTTTTTT. Filled out from reference TRBV7-6 and TRBJ1-4, the complete variable domain reads GAGVSQSPRYKVTKRGQDVALRCDPISGHVSLYWYRQALGQGPEFLTYFNYEAQQDKSGLPNDRFSAERPEGSISTLTIQRTEQRDSAMYRCASSLDGGYGEKLFFGSGTQLSVL.

In its sample, this clone is medium-sized. This sequence joins TRBV4-2 and TRBJ1-2, with 10 bases aligning to TRBD1. V was pared by 4 bases and J by 4 bases, with 3 bases of the junction left unmatched. Germline CDR1 reads LGHNA; CDR2 reads YNFKEQ. This CDR3 region has 14 residues. The CDR3 is CASSPGQGPYGYTF. The DNA for the CDR3 is TGTGCCAGCAGCCCGGGACAGGGGCCCTATGGCTACACCTTC.

This clone was observed a single time. The V and J genes are TRBV25-1 and TRBJ1-1; perhaps TRBD1 as D (6 bases). Germline V CDR1 and CDR2: MGHDK, SYGVNS. The ends were cut back, 10 bases at V and 2 bases at J, with 14 bases in the middle. This CDR3 comprises 13 residues. Here the CDR3 reads CATATGQNTEAFF. The CDR3 bases are TGTGCCACCGCCACGGGACAAAACACTGAAGCTTTCTTT.

The rearrangement links TRBV27 to TRBJ2-7; 11 nucleotides line up with TRBD1. This CDR3 is built from 16 residues. Per germline, CDR1 MNHEY and CDR2 SMNVEV (reference sequence). V was clipped by 2 bases and J by 0 bases; unmatched bases: 3. The CDR3 nucleotides are TGTGCCAGCAGTTTAATGGGGACAGGGGGCTCCTACGAGCAGTACTTC. The encoded protein is CASSLMGTGGSYEQYF.

This clone has more than one count but fewer than ten. The chain uses TRBV29-1 and TRBJ1-5; D call uncertain. The CDR3 is 13 amino acids. Germline loops: CDR1 SQVTM, CDR2 ANQGSEA. The V and J ends lost 4 bases and 9 bases respectively, with 16 bases between them. The DNA of the CDR3 is TGCAGCGTTGTAATCCCGGGGTCACGGCCCCAGCATTTT. Residues: CSVVIPGSRPQHF.

The chain uses TRBV7-3 and TRBJ2-3; 9 nucleotides line up with TRBD2. CDR1 is SGHTA, CDR2 FQGTGA, per germline. The CDR3 covers 16 residues. J was trimmed by 0 bases and V by 2 bases; bases with no gene match: 3. The CDR3 coding sequence is TGTGCCAGCAGCTTAGGAGCGGGAGGAAGCACAGATACGCAGTATTTT. Amino acid sequence: CASSLGAGGSTDTQYF.

This rearrangement joins TRBV4-1 to TRBJ2-1, with unresolved D. Deletions cut 0 bases from V and 0 bases from J, with 9 bases between. The CDR3 spans 16 residues. Germline CDR1 MGHRA, CDR2 YSYEKL. The CDR3 reads CASSQDRTYSYNEQFF. The CDR3 DNA reads as TGCGCCAGCAGCCAAGATCGTACCTACTCCTACAATGAGCAGTTCTTC.